The source of this TCR beta chain is a study of chronic HIV infection and antiretroviral therapy. One entry per CDR3 protein results from TCRdb running MiXCR on the 5' RACE reads. Among approximately 47,000 distinct CDR3 sequences listed, about a fifth were seen once. Germline CDR1 reads SNHLY; CDR2 reads FYNNEI. This CDR3 has 15 amino acids. Trimming removed 2 bases from V and 8 bases from J; junction bases left unmatched: 9. Sequencing was performed on peripheral blood. This chain links TRBV2 with TRBJ1-2; TRBD1 matches 9 bases. The sequence was obtained from an adult who had HIV and had not received antiretroviral therapy, or was an uninfected healthy control (not recorded which). The CDR3 protein is CASSENPGQGYGYTF. The CDR3 bases are TGTGCCAGCAGTGAAAACCCGGGACAGGGTTACGGCTACACCTTC.